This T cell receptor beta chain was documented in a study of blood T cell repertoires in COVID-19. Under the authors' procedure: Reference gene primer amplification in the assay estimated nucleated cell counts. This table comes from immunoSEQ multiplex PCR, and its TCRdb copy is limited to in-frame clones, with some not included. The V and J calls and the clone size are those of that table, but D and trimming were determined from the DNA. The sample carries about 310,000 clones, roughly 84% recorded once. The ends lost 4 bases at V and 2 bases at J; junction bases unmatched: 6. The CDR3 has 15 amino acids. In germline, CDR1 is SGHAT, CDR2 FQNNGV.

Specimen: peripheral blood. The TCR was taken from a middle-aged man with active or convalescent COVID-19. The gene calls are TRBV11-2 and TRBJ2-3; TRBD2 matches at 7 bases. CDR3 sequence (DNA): TGTGCCAGCAGCTCCCGACTAGCTTACACAGATACGCAGTATTTT. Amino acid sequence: CASSSRLAYTDTQYF.